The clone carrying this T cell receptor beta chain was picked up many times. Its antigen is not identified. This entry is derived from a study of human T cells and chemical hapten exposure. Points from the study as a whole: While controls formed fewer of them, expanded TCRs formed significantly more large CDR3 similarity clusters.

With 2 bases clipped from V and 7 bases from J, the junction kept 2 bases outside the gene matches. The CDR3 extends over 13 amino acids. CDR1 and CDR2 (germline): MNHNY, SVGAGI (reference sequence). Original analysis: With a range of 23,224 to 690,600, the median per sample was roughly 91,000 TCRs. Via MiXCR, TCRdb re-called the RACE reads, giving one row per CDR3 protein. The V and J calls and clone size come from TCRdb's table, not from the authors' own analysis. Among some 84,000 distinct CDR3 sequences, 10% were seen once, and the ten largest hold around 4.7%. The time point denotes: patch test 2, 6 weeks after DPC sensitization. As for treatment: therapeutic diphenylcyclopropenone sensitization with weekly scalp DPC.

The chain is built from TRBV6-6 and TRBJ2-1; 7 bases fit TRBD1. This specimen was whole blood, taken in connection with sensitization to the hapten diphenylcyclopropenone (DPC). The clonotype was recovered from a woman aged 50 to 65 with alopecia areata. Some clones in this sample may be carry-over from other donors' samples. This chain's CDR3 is CASSYQQGNEQFF. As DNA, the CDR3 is TGTGCCAGCAGTTACCAACAGGGGAATGAGCAGTTCTTC.